The 8 T cell receptor beta chains below all came from one sample that was sequenced in a study of shared clonotypes between healthy human individuals (dated by TCRdb to between 2020 and 2021). CD8 naive samples were CD45RO-negative cells positively selected for CCR7, giving a CD45RA+CCR7+ population that excluded TemRA cells. The method was the immunoSEQ multiplex PCR assay. The immuneACCESS repertoire file appears here via TCRdb, limited to in-frame rearrangements. These files lack a portion of the clones; in checked studies, under half of the deficit traces to unresolved V genes, and the cause of the others is not known. The table for this sample lists about 590,000 clones; just under 97% of them were counted only once. The biggest ten clones account for 0.095% to 0.12% of the sample. The material sequenced was naive CD8+ T cells sorted from blood. What the cell subset or site label conveys for this sample: CD45RA+CCR7+. These receptors all stem from a woman aged 30 to 39 in good health.

This CDR3 reads CASSLGAGGGETQYF. The CDR3 coding sequence is TGTGCCAGCAGTTTGGGAGCGGGAGGAGGCGAGACCCAGTACTTC. The chain uses TRBV7-2 and TRBJ2-5; 9 nucleotides match TRBD2. The germline V gene encodes CDR1 SGHTA and CDR2 FQGNSA. This CDR3 region has 15 residues. Germline trimming cut 6 bases from V and 5 bases from J; bases unmatched to any gene: 10. Complete variable domain (other parts from reference TRBV7-2 and TRBJ2-5): GAGVSQSPSNKVTEKGKDVELRCDPISGHTALYWYRQSLGQGLEFLIYFQGNSAPDKSGLPSDRFSAERTGGSVSTLTIQRTQQEDSAVYLCASSLGAGGGETQYFGPGTRLLVL.

The chain couples TRBV15 to TRBJ2-1, with D tentatively TRBD1 or TRBD2 (5 bases each). V was clipped by 1 base and J by 8 bases, with 15 bases between them. Germline V gives CDR1 LNHNV, CDR2 YYDKDF (reference sequence). CDR3 length equals 15 residues. CDR3 DNA: TGTGCCACCAGCAGAGGGGACCTATTCGGGGATGAGCAGTTCTTC. It yields the protein CATSRGDLFGDEQFF.

This clone has a handful of counts. The chain couples TRBV5-1 to TRBJ1-1, with D perhaps TRBD1 (5 bases). There are 14 residues in the CDR3. From germline, CDR1 is SGHRS and CDR2 YFSETQ. With 0 bases removed from V and 6 bases from J, the gap between germline ends came to 12 bases. The CDR3 DNA is TGCGCCAGCAGCTTGGGGCAGGGTGAGGCTGAAGCTTTCTTT. Translated: CASSLGQGEAEAFF.

As concerns this clone: The sample has other DNA sequences that encode this CDR3 too. The chain carries TRBV27 and TRBJ2-6, with D hard to call. Trimming took off 2 bases at V and 0 bases at J, with 8 bases between the two ends. The V gene's germline CDR1 is MNHEY and CDR2 SMNVEV (reference sequence). This CDR3 has 16 residues. The CDR3 loop is CASSLIGSSGANVLTF. The CDR3 nucleotides are TGTGCCAGCAGTTTAATAGGAAGCTCTGGGGCCAACGTCCTGACTTTC.

The chain joins TRBV5-5 to TRBJ1-3, with D tentatively TRBD1 (5 bases). Per germline, CDR1 SGHKS and CDR2 YYEKEE (reference sequence). The CDR3 covers 15 residues. Trimming left V 5 bases short and J 1 base short, with 13 bases between. Here the CDR3 reads CASRYDRTSGNTIYF. As DNA, the CDR3 is TGTGCCAGCAGATACGACAGAACATCTGGAAACACCATATATTTT.

V usage is TRBV7-9 and J usage is TRBJ1-3; D ambiguous. V was clipped by 3 bases and J by 0 bases, with 12 bases between them. Germline CDR1 is SEHNR and CDR2 is FQNEAQ (reference sequence). The CDR3 covers 16 residues. CDR3 protein: CASSLLTGDSGNTIYF. CDR3 nucleotides: TGTGCCAGCAGCTTGTTGACTGGAGACTCTGGAAACACCATATATTTT.

The chain joins TRBV19 to TRBJ1-1; D not resolved. The CDR3 runs 13 residues. Germline CDR1 reads LNHDA; CDR2 reads SQIVND (reference sequence). V was shortened by 5 bases and J by 8 bases, with 15 bases between the two germline ends. The CDR3 reads CASSPDPGGEAFF. CDR3 DNA: TGTGCCAGTAGTCCAGACCCCGGCGGGGAAGCTTTCTTT.

J is TRBJ2-1 and V is TRBV11-2, with D possibly being TRBD1 or TRBD2 (5 bases each). Between the trimmed V and J ends, which lost 7 bases and 9 bases, there was a span of 22 bases. The CDR3 loop spans 15 amino acids. Per germline, CDR1 SGHAT and CDR2 FQNNGV. The CDR3 DNA reads as TGTGCCAGCACCCAGGCAGGGCTAGGGGCGGGTGAGCAGTTCTTC. Translating it yields CASTQAGLGAGEQFF.